The 17 T cell receptor beta chains given below trace back to one sample, sequenced in a study of OX40 agonist ivuxolimab in advanced cancers. The table came from immunoSEQ multiplex PCR; TCRdb's copy has only in-frame clones and leaves some out. The data contain 50,000 to 60,000 clones, 75% to 90% of them singletons. The material was CD4+ or CD8+ T cells sorted from blood, obtained in a trial of the OX40 agonist ivuxolimab. Receptor source: an adult with an advanced solid tumor such as melanoma, head and neck, liver or kidney cancer.

The rearrangement links TRBV28 to TRBJ1-5, with D unclear. This CDR3 has 12 amino acids. Germline values: CDR1 MDHEN, CDR2 SYDVKM. The ends were cut back, 2 bases at V and 3 bases at J, with 2 bases in the middle. The CDR3 DNA sequence: TGTGCCAGCAGTTTAAACAATCAGCCCCAGCATTTT. It codes for CASSLNNQPQHF.

The V and J genes are TRBV7-2 and TRBJ1-2; D uncertain. The CDR3 has 17 amino acids. The V end lost 4 bases, the J end lost 0 bases, and 18 bases lay between the germline ends. CDR1 is SGHTA and CDR2 is FQGNSA in the germline V gene. CDR3 nucleotide sequence: TGTGCCAGCAGCTCCACCACCTACCGGATTTCTAACTATGGCTACACCTTC. Amino acid sequence: CASSSTTYRISNYGYTF.

The J gene is TRBJ2-6, the V gene TRBV13, with TRBD2 identical over 13 bases. J was trimmed by 4 bases and V by 5 bases; bases with no gene match: 8. The CDR3 extends over 18 amino acids. Germline loops: CDR1 PRHDT, CDR2 FYEKMQ (reference sequence). DNA of the CDR3: TGTGCCAGCAGCCCGCGGACTAGCGGGAGCAAGGGGGCCAACGTCCTGACTTTC. It specifies CASSPRTSGSKGANVLTF.

CDR3 protein: CASRTGGPNYGYTF. In DNA, the CDR3 is TGTGCCAGCAGGACCGGGGGGCCTAACTATGGCTACACCTTC. The chain recombines TRBV27 with TRBJ1-2; D is possibly TRBD1 (6 bases). This CDR3 has 14 residues. Germline CDR1 reads MNHEY; CDR2 reads SMNVEV (reference sequence). The germline V and J ends were trimmed by 6 bases and 0 bases, with 11 bases remaining between them.

This clone was observed once. The rearrangement joins TRBV5-1 to TRBJ2-7; D possibly corresponds to TRBD2 (6 bases). CDR3 size: 14 residues. Germline-derived CDR1 and CDR2 are SGHRS and YFSETQ. V lost 4 bases and J 1 base, leaving 12 bases between the germline ends. CDR3 sequence (DNA): TGCGCCAGCAGCGGACTGGGGGGATCCTACGAGCAGTACTTC. It encodes CASSGLGGSYEQYF. Supplemented by reference TRBV5-1 and TRBJ2-7, the full variable domain reads KAGVTQTPRYLIKTRGQQVTLSCSPISGHRSVSWYQQTPGQGLQFLFEYFSETQRNKGNFPGRFSGRQFSNSRSEMNVSTLELGDSALYLCASSGLGGSYEQYFGPGTRLTVT.

The chain employs TRBV6-6 and TRBJ2-7; TRBD2 might be the D (6 bases). CDR1 and CDR2 (germline): MNHNY, SVGAGI (reference sequence). CDR3 length equals 14 residues. The germline V and J ends were trimmed by 6 bases and 0 bases, with 12 bases remaining between them. CDR3 in DNA: TGTGCCAGCAGACACCACGGGAGCTCCTACGAGCAGTACTTC. Its translation: CASRHHGSSYEQYF.

V is TRBV6-6 and J is TRBJ2-5; D remains ambiguous. The CDR3 extends over 15 amino acids. Looked up from germline, CDR1 is MNHNY and CDR2 is SVGAGI (reference sequence). V dropped 2 bases and J dropped 1 base, with 11 bases sitting between them. CDR3 loop: CASSYGVSSQETQYF. The CDR3 DNA reads TGTGCCAGCAGTTACGGCGTGTCTAGCCAAGAGACCCAGTACTTC.

This chain uses TRBV28 with TRBJ2-2; TRBD2 aligns across 11 bases. Trimming removed 5 bases from V and 1 base from J; junction bases left unmatched: 3. The CDR3 has 16 residues. The V gene's germline CDR1 is MDHEN and CDR2 SYDVKM. CDR3 DNA sequence: TGTGCCAGCAGTATTAGCGGGAGGGAGAACACCGGGGAGCTGTTTTTT. Its translation is CASSISGRENTGELFF.

The genes are TRBV28 and TRBJ1-1; D is ambiguous. With 6 bases removed from V and 0 bases from J, the gap between germline ends came to 8 bases. Looked up from germline, CDR1 is MDHEN and CDR2 is SYDVKM. The CDR3 totals 13 residues. This CDR3 reads CASSSNLNTEAFF. In DNA form, the CDR3 reads TGTGCCAGCAGCTCAAATCTGAACACTGAAGCTTTCTTT.

CDR3 DNA: TGCGCCAGCACCCGAGACAGGTCCTACGAGCAGTACTTC. Translated: CASTRDRSYEQYF. The chain has TRBV5-1 and TRBJ2-7, with D maybe TRBD1 (6 bases). The V end lost 6 bases, the J end lost 1 base, and 11 bases lay between the germline ends. CDR1 and CDR2 from the germline V gene are SGHRS and YFSETQ. The CDR3 is 13 residues long. Combining the CDR3 with reference TRBV5-1 and TRBJ2-7 gives the whole variable domain KAGVTQTPRYLIKTRGQQVTLSCSPISGHRSVSWYQQTPGQGLQFLFEYFSETQRNKGNFPGRFSGRQFSNSRSEMNVSTLELGDSALYLCASTRDRSYEQYFGPGTRLTVT.

V is TRBV9 and J is TRBJ1-5; TRBD1 might be the D (5 bases). The germline V gene encodes CDR1 SGDLS and CDR2 YYNGEE. V dropped 7 bases and J dropped 1 base, with 12 bases sitting between them. The CDR3 is 14 residues long. The CDR3 region is CASPRGKSNQPQHF. CDR3 in DNA: TGTGCCAGCCCCCGGGGGAAGAGCAATCAGCCCCAGCATTTT.

This clone was observed once. The rearrangement uses TRBV5-1 and TRBJ2-7, with D possibly TRBD2 on 6 matching bases. The CDR3 spans 15 residues. Germline V CDR1 and CDR2: SGHRS, YFSETQ. V was trimmed by 3 bases and J by 2 bases, leaving 15 bases between them. For the CDR3, the DNA is TGCGCCAGCAGCTCATACGGGGGTGGCCCCTACGAGCAGTACTTC. This codes for CASSSYGGGPYEQYF.

This chain uses TRBV5-1 with TRBJ2-7; 7 nucleotides match TRBD1. CDR1 and CDR2 from the germline V gene are SGHRS and YFSETQ. V lost 4 bases and J lost 4; bases outside the gene matches: 8. The CDR3 spans 14 residues. CDR3 protein: CASSPDRAEYEQYF. CDR3 DNA: TGCGCCAGCAGCCCAGACAGGGCAGAGTACGAGCAGTACTTC.

V gene TRBV27 combines with J gene TRBJ2-3; D not certain. The ends were cut back, 2 bases at V and 2 bases at J, with 14 bases in the middle. Germline V gene sequence: CDR1 MNHEY, CDR2 SMNVEV (reference sequence). The CDR3 has 16 amino acids. CDR3 protein: CASSLQQKSTTDTQYF. The CDR3 DNA reads as TGTGCCAGCAGTTTACAGCAAAAGTCCACCACAGATACGCAGTATTTT.

This chain connects TRBV14 to TRBJ2-7; D may match TRBD1 or TRBD2 (6 bases each). Germline V gives CDR1 SGHDN, CDR2 FVKESK. V lost 1 base and J 5 bases, leaving 18 bases between the germline ends. This CDR3 is built from 16 residues. CDR3 protein: CASSQAVSRGPNEQYF. DNA of the CDR3: TGTGCCAGCAGCCAAGCCGTCAGTCGGGGGCCAAACGAGCAGTACTTC.

The genes are TRBV28 and TRBJ1-4, with 7 positions matching TRBD1. CDR1 is MDHEN, CDR2 SYDVKM, per germline. Losses at the gene ends were 5 bases for V and 5 bases for J; bases not matched to a gene: 11. The CDR3 extends over 16 amino acids. CDR3 DNA: TGTGCCAGCAGTCCACACAAGGGACAGAGAAATGAAAAACTGTTTTTT. Amino acids: CASSPHKGQRNEKLFF. Full variable domain (missing parts from reference TRBV28 and TRBJ1-4): DVKVTQSSRYLVKRTGEKVFLECVQDMDHENMFWYRQDPGLGLRLIYFSYDVKMKEKGDIPEGYSVSREKKERFSLILESASTNQTSMYLCASSPHKGQRNEKLFFGSGTQLSVL.

V usage is TRBV19 and J usage is TRBJ1-1; D gene unclear. Germline loops: CDR1 LNHDA, CDR2 SQIVND (reference sequence). The length of the CDR3 is 16 residues. Deletions cut 6 bases from V and 0 bases from J, with 17 bases between. The CDR3 is CASRIGSRALNTEAFF. The CDR3 DNA is TGTGCCAGTAGAATCGGCTCCCGGGCTCTGAACACTGAAGCTTTCTTT.